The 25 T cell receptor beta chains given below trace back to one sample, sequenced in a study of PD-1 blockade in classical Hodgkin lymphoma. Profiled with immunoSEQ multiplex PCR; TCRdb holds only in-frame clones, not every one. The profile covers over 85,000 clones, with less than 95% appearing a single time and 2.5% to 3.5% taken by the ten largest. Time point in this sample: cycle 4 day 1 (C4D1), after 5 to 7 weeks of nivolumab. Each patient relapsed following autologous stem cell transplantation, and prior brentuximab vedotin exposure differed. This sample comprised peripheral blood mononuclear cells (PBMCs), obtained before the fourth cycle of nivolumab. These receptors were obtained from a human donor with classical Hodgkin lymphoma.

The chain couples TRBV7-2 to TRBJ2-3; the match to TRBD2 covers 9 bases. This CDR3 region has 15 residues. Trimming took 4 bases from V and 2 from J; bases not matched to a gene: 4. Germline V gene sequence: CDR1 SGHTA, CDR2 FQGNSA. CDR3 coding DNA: TGTGCCAGCAGCTCTGCGGGGGGGGACACAGATACGCAGTATTTT. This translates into CASSSAGGDTDTQYF.

The CDR3 protein is CSVHPGTGVNNEQFF. The CDR3 DNA is TGCAGCGTCCACCCCGGGACAGGGGTGAATAATGAGCAGTTCTTC. V usage is TRBV29-1 and J usage is TRBJ2-1, with TRBD1 matching over 10 bases. CDR3 length: 15 amino acids. CDR1 and CDR2 (germline): SQVTM, ANQGSEA. The V segment lost 6 bases and the J segment 7 bases; nucleotides outside the gene matches: 12.

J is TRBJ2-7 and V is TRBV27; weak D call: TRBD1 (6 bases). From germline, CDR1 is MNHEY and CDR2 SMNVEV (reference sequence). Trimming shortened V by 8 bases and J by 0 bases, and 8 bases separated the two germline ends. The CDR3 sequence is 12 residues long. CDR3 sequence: CASQGSSYEQYF. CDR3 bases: TGTGCCAGCCAGGGGAGCTCCTACGAGCAGTACTTC.

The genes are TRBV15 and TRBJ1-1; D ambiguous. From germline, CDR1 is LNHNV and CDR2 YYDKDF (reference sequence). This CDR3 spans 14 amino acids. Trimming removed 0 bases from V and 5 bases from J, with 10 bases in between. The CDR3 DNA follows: TGTGCCACCAGCAGAGATCGGTTGGGTACTGAAGCTTTCTTT. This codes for CATSRDRLGTEAFF.

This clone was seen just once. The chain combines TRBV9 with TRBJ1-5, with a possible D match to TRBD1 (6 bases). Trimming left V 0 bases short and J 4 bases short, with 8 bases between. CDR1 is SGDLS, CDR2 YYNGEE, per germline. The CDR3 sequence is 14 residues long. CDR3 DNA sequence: TGTGCCAGCAGCGTAGGGACAGAAAATCAGCCCCAGCATTTT. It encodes CASSVGTENQPQHF.

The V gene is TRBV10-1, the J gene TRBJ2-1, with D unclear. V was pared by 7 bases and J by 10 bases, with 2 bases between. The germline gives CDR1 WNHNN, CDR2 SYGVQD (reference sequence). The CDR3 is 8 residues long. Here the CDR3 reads CASKEQFF. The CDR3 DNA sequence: TGCGCCAGCAAAGAGCAGTTCTTC.

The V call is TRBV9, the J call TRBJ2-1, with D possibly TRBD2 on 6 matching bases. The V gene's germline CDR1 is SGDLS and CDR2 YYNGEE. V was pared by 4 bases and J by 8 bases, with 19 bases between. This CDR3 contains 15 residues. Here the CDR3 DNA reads TGTGCCAGCAGCCCTTATAAGGAGGGGCCGCATGAGCAGTTCTTC. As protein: CASSPYKEGPHEQFF.

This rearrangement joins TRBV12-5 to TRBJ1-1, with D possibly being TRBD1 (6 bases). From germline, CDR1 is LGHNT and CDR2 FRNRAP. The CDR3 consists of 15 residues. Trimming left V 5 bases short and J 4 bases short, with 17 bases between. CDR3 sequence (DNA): TGTGCTAGTGGTCTACAGGGCTCCTGGAGCACTGAAGCTTTCTTT. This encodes CASGLQGSWSTEAFF.

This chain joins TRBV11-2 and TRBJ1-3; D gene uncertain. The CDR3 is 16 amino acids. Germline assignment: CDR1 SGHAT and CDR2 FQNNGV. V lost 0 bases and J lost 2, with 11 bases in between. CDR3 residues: CASSLDWREPGNTIYF. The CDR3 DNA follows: TGTGCCAGCAGCTTAGATTGGAGGGAACCTGGAAACACCATATATTTT.

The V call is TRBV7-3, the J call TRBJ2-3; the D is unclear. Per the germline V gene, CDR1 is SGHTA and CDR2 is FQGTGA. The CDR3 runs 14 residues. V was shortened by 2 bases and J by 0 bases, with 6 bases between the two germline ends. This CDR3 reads CASSLWQSTDTQYF. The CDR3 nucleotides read TGTGCCAGCAGCTTATGGCAGAGCACAGATACGCAGTATTTT.

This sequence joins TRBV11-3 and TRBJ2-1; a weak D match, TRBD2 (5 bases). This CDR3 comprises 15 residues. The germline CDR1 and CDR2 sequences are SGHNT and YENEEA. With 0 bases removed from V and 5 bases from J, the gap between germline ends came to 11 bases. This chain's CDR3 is CASSLEGGLDNEQFF. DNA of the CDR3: TGTGCCAGCAGCTTAGAGGGCGGGTTGGACAATGAGCAGTTCTTC.

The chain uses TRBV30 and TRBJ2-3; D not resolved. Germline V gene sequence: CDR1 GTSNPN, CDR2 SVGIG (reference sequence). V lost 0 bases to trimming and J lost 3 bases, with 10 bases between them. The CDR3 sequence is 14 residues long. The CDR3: CAWSVVGPTDTQYF. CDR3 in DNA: TGTGCCTGGAGTGTGGTAGGGCCGACAGATACGCAGTATTTT.

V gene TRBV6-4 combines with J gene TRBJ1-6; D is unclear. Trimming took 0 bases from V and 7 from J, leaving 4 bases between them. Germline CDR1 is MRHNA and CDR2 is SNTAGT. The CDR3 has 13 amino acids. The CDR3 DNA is TGTGCCAGCAGTGACTCCAGAAATTCACCCCTCCACTTT. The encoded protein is CASSDSRNSPLHF.

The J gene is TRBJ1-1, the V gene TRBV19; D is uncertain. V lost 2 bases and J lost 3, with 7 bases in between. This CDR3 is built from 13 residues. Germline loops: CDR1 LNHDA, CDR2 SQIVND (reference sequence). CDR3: CASSIQYYTEAFF. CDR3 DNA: TGTGCCAGTAGTATACAGTACTACACTGAAGCTTTCTTT.

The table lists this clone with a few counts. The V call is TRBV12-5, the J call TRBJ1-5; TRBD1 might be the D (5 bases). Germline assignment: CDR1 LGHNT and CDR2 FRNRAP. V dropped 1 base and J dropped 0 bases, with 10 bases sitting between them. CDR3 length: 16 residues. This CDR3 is CASGLGAGHSNQPQHF. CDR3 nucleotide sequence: TGTGCTAGTGGTTTGGGAGCAGGACATAGCAATCAGCCCCAGCATTTT.

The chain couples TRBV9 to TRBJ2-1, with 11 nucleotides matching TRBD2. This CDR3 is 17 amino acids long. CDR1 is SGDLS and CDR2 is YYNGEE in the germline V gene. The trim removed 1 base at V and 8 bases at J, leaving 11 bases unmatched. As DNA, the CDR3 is TGTGCCAGCAGCGTATCAGGACTAGCGGGTTTTTGGGATGAGCAGTTCTTC. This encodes CASSVSGLAGFWDEQFF.

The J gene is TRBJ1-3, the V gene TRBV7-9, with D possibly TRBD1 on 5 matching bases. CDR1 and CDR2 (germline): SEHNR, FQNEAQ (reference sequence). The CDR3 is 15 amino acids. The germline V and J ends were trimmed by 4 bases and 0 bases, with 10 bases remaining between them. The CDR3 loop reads CASSSGTFSGNTIYF. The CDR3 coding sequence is TGTGCCAGCAGCTCAGGGACGTTCTCTGGAAACACCATATATTTT.

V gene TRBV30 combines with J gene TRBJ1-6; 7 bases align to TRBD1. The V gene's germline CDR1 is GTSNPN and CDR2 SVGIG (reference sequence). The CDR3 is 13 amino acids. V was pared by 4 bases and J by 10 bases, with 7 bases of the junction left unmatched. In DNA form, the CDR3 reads TGTGCCTGGAAGGACAGGTCCAGGTCACCCCTCCACTTT. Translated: CAWKDRSRSPLHF.

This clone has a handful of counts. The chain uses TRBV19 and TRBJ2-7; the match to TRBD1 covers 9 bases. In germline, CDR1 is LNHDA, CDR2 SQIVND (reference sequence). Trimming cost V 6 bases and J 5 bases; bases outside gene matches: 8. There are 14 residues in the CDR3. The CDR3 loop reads CASRLGQGRDEQYF. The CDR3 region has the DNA TGTGCCAGTAGATTGGGACAGGGCCGGGACGAGCAGTACTTC.

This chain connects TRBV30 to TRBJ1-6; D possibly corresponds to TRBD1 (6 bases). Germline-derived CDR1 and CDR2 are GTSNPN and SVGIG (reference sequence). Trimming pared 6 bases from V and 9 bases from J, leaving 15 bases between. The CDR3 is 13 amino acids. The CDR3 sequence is CACTPQGSSPLHF. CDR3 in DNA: TGTGCCTGTACCCCCCAGGGGAGTTCACCCCTCCACTTT.

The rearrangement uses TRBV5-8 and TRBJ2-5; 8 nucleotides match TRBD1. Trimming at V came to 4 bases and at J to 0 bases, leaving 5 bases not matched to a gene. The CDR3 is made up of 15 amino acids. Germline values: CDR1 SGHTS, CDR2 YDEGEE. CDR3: CASSPQGGDQETQYF. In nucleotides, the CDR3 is TGTGCCAGCAGCCCACAGGGGGGAGACCAAGAGACCCAGTACTTC.

CDR3 nucleotide sequence: TGTGCCAGCAGTGTCGAGGGCCCCATCTACGAGCAGTACTTC. This translates into CASSVEGPIYEQYF. The gene calls are TRBV6-1 and TRBJ2-7, with D maybe TRBD2 (5 bases). The germline gives CDR1 MNHNS, CDR2 SASEGT. The CDR3 loop spans 14 amino acids. Trimming took off 4 bases at V and 3 bases at J, with 13 bases between the two ends.

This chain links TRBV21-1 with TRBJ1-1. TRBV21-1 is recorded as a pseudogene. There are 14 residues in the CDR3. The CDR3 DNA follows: TGTGCCAGCAGCTCTAGGTGGGTAGATACTGAAGCTTTCTTT. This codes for CASSSRWVDTEAFF.

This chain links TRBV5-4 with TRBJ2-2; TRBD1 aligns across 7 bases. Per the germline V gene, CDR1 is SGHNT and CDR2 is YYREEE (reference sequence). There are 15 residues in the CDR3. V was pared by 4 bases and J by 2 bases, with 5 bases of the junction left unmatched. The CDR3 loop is CASSTGQDNTGELFF. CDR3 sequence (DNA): TGTGCCAGCAGCACAGGACAGGACAACACCGGGGAGCTGTTTTTT.

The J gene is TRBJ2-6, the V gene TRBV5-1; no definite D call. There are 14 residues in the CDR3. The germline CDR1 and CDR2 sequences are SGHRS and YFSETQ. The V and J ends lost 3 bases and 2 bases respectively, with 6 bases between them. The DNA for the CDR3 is TGCGCCAGCAGCTCGGTAGCTGGGGCCAACGTCCTGACTTTC. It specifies CASSSVAGANVLTF.